The clone carrying this T cell receptor (beta chain) appeared once. The data stem from a study of shared clonotypes between healthy human individuals. Using immunoSEQ multiplex PCR, the repertoire was profiled, and TCRdb retains in-frame clones only, with some absent. The sample contains about 2.2 million clones, 80% to 95% of which appear only once. The naive CD8 population came from CD45RO-negative cells selected for CCR7, without terminally differentiated effector memory CD45RA+ cells. From germline, CDR1 is MNHEY and CDR2 SMNVEV (reference sequence). The trim removed 5 bases at V and 5 bases at J, leaving 3 bases unmatched. This CDR3 spans 12 amino acids.

The sequencing sample was made of naive CD8+ T cells from PBMCs. The chain has TRBV27 and TRBJ2-7, with 7 bases that match TRBD2. The TCR originated in a man aged 18 to 30 in good health. Some clones in this sample may be carry-over from other donors' samples. The CDR3 protein is CASSMGLHEQYF. CDR3 DNA sequence: TGTGCCAGCAGTATGGGACTACACGAGCAGTACTTC.